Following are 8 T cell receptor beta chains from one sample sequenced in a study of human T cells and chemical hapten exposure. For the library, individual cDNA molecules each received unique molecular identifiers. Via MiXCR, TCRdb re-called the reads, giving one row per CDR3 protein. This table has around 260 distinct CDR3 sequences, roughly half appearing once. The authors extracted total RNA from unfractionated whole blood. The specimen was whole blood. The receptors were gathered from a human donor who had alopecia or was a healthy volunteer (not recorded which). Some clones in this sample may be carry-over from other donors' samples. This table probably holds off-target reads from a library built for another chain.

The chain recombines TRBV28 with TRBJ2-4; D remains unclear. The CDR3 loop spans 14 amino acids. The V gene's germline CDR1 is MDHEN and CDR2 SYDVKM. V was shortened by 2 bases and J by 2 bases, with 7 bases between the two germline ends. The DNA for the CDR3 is TGTGCCAGCAGTTTAGGGGTTACCAAAAACATTCAGTACTTC. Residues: CASSLGVTKNIQYF.

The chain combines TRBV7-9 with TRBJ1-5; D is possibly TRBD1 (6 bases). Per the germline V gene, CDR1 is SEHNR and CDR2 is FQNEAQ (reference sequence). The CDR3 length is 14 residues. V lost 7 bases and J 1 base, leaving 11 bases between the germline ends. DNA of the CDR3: TGTGCCAGCAACTCAGGGGCGAGCAATCAGCCCCAGCATTTT. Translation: CASNSGASNQPQHF.

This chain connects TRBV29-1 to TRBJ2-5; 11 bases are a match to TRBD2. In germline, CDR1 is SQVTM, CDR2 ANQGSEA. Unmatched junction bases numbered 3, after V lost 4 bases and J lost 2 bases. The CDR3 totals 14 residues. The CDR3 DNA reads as TGCAGCGTTGGTCTAGCGGGAGGTCAAGAGACCCAGTACTTC. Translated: CSVGLAGGQETQYF.

CDR3 nucleotide sequence: TGTGCCAGCAGCCCGTGGCGGGTAGGCCCCGAGCAGTACTTC. Encoded protein: CASSPWRVGPEQYF. V is TRBV28 and J is TRBJ2-7; tentative D call: TRBD2 (5 bases). V gave up 6 bases and J gave up 6 bases, with 18 bases separating them. Per germline, CDR1 MDHEN and CDR2 SYDVKM. This CDR3 is 14 amino acids long.

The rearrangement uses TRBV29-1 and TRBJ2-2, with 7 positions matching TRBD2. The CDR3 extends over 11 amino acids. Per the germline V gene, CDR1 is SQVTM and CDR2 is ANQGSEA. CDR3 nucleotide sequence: TGCTGCGGGAGAAGCACCGGGGAGCTGTTTTTT. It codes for CCGRSTGELFF.

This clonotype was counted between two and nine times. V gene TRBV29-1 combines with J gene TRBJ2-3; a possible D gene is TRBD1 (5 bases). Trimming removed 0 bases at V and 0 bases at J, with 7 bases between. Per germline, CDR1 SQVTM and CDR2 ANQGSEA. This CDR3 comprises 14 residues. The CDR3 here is CSVEDKGSTDTQYF. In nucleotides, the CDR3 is TGCAGCGTTGAAGATAAGGGGAGCACAGATACGCAGTATTTT.

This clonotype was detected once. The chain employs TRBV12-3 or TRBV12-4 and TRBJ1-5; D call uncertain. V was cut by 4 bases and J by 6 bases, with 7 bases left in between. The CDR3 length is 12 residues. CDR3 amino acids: CASSSLGQPQHF. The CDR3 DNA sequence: TGTGCCAGCAGTTCCCTCGGTCAGCCCCAGCATTTT.

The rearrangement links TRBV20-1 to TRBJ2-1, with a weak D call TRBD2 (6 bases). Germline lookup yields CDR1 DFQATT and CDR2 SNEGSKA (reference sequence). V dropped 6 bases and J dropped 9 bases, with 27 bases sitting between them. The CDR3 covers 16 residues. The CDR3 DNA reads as TGCAGTGCCAAAGGATCTCCGGTGGAGGGTATACGTGAGCAGTTCTTC. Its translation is CSAKGSPVEGIREQFF.